This T cell receptor (beta chain) was captured in a study of T-cell reconstitution after alpha-beta-depleted transplantation in children. In regard to this clonotype: The target antigen is unknown.

Points from the study as a whole: T-cell counts and diversity were attributed mostly to newly produced T cells one year after transplant. It was reported that alpha-beta T cells came from several hundred expanded graft clones (about two months after transplant).

Using unique molecular identifiers, the investigators prepared the TCRbeta library. TCRdb re-analysed the PCR reads in MiXCR, keeping a single row per CDR3 protein. Of 300,000 to 400,000 distinct CDR3 sequences detected, roughly 21% appear once; the ten largest clones hold approximately 11%. The sample here was PBMCs, mostly from graft donor cells, taken 180 days after TCRalphabeta/CD19-depleted stem cell transplant. The receptor was derived from a male patient aged 10 to 17 who had a stem cell transplant for acute lymphoblastic leukemia, so the T cells may come from the graft donor.

In DNA, the CDR3 is TGTGCCAGCAGCGTAGGAAGTCTAGCGGGGACCTCCTCCTACGAGCAGTACTTC. Translation gives CASSVGSLAGTSSYEQYF. The rearrangement uses TRBV9 and TRBJ2-7; 9 bases agree with TRBD2. The J segment lost 0 bases and the V segment lost 0 bases, leaving 10 bases of the junction unmatched. Germline V gives CDR1 SGDLS, CDR2 YYNGEE. The CDR3 has 18 residues.